Listed here are 9 T cell receptor beta chains from one sample, sequenced in a study of blood T cells in healthy people across ages. A second about 7 to 11 cycle PCR used barcoded and J-beta primers. TCRdb reprocessed the 5' RACE reads via MiXCR and lists one record per CDR3 protein. The sample has roughly 570,000 distinct CDR3 sequences, 25% to 30% seen once. Sequenced material: blood. These receptors were collected from a woman in her 70s in good health.

The V and J genes are TRBV27 and TRBJ2-3, with TRBD2 matching 7 bases. The CDR3 totals 16 residues. V lost 5 bases and J lost 2; bases outside the gene matches: 10. Germline V gene data show CDR1 as MNHEY and CDR2 as SMNVEV (reference sequence). The CDR3 nucleotides read TGTGCCAGCAGTACCCTCTCGCGGGAGTTCACAGATACGCAGTATTTT. This codes for CASSTLSREFTDTQYF.

The rearrangement joins TRBV7-2 to TRBJ2-1, with TRBD2 matching 9 bases. Trimming removed 4 bases from V and 4 bases from J; junction bases left unmatched: 8. This CDR3 has 16 residues. Looked up from germline, CDR1 is SGHTA and CDR2 is FQGNSA. The CDR3 spells CASSSRSTSGYNEQFF. The CDR3 coding sequence is TGTGCCAGCAGCTCCCGCTCGACTAGCGGATACAATGAGCAGTTCTTC.

DNA of the CDR3: TGTGCCATACGCGCTGCCTACACCGGGGAGCTGTTTTTT. As protein: CAIRAAYTGELFF. The chain links TRBV2 to TRBJ2-2; D is undetermined. CDR3 length equals 13 residues. With 10 bases removed from V and 3 bases from J, the gap between germline ends came to 12 bases. Looked up from germline, CDR1 is SNHLY and CDR2 is FYNNEI.

The sample holds a few counts of this clonotype. The chain joins TRBV5-1 to TRBJ1-6; D is perhaps TRBD1 (6 bases). CDR3 length: 18 residues. V lost 2 bases and J lost 8, with 23 bases in between. In germline, CDR1 is SGHRS, CDR2 YFSETQ. The CDR3 sequence: CASSLWPLQGVGDSPLHF. For the CDR3, the DNA is TGCGCCAGCAGCTTATGGCCCTTACAGGGTGTGGGTGATTCACCCCTCCACTTT.

The chain is built from TRBV27 and TRBJ1-6; the D gene is possibly TRBD1 (5 bases). V was cut by 6 bases and J by 2 bases, with 11 bases left in between. Per germline, CDR1 MNHEY and CDR2 SMNVEV (reference sequence). The CDR3 runs to 15 residues. CDR3 nucleotides: TGTGCCAGCAGGGGGACCCTAACCTATAATTCACCCCTCCACTTT. Translation: CASRGTLTYNSPLHF.

This clonotype was counted at least ten times. V is TRBV6-1 and J is TRBJ1-2; D perhaps matches TRBD1 (5 bases). The CDR3 has 15 residues. Germline V CDR1 and CDR2: MNHNS, SASEGT. Trimming left V 7 bases short and J 1 base short, with 16 bases between. The CDR3 region is CASTPGRGVNYGYTF. For the CDR3, the DNA is TGTGCCAGCACCCCAGGGAGGGGAGTTAACTATGGCTACACCTTC.

J is TRBJ1-1 and V is TRBV11-2; the D is unclear. CDR3 length: 15 residues. Germline V lookup: CDR1 SGHAT, CDR2 FQNNGV. Trimming left V 1 base short and J 4 bases short, with 13 bases between. CDR3 coding DNA: TGTGCCAGCAGCTTAGGAGGAAGGAGCAGCACTGAAGCTTTCTTT. Its protein is CASSLGGRSSTEAFF.

The table lists this clonotype with a few counts. The rearrangement joins TRBV5-8 to TRBJ2-6; D unclear. This CDR3 is built from 13 residues. Germline CDR1 SGHTS, CDR2 YDEGEE. Trimming stripped 5 bases from V and 1 base from J, with 4 bases between. This CDR3 is CASRISGANVLTF. CDR3 DNA: TGTGCCAGCAGAATTTCTGGGGCCAACGTCCTGACTTTC.

This clonotype was detected a few times. The chain has TRBV12-3 or TRBV12-4 and TRBJ2-1; D is ambiguous. CDR3 length equals 15 residues. The germline V and J ends were trimmed by 5 bases and 7 bases, with 18 bases remaining between them. The CDR3 loop reads CASSPLGRPRNEQFF. The CDR3 nucleotides are TGTGCCAGCAGTCCATTGGGCCGGCCCCGGAATGAGCAGTTCTTC.